This T cell receptor (beta chain) is from a study of PD-L1 blockade in urothelial cancer. Study overall: Counts from blood samples showed a median of about 140,000 T cells. Findings of the study overall: Larger 3-week expansion of tumor-associated blood clones was seen in durable-benefit patients.

The V gene's germline CDR1 is LGHNA and CDR2 YSLEER. This CDR3 is built from 13 residues. V lost 4 bases and J 2 bases, leaving 8 bases between the germline ends. As to this clone: Its antigen is as yet unknown.

TCRdb keeps only in-frame clones here, not all; method: immunoSEQ multiplex PCR. The sample gives tens of thousands of clones, 75% to 90% of which show up once; more than 12% is in the top ten. Time point: pretreatment peripheral blood. Urothelial carcinoma in patients was locally advanced or metastatic. The TCR comes from a man between 60 and 75 years old with urothelial cancer. The chain recombines TRBV4-3 with TRBJ1-1, with D tentatively TRBD1 (6 bases). The sample consisted of PBMCs, taken around atezolizumab (anti-PD-L1) treatment. CDR3 in amino acids: CASSLGTNTEAFF. CDR3 nucleotide sequence: TGCGCCAGCAGCCTTGGGACAAACACTGAAGCTTTCTTT.